The sequence of this TCR beta chain was determined in a study of cytotoxic CD8 clonotypes in ibrutinib-treated CLL. The length of the CDR3 is 15 residues. Germline CDR1 is SGHTA and CDR2 is FQGNSA. Trimming took off 6 bases at V and 5 bases at J, with 16 bases between the two ends. Data came from immunoSEQ multiplex PCR; TCRdb stores just in-frame clones and leaves some out. The sample contains some 92,000 clones, approximately 71% of which appear only once. The sample here was PBMCs, taken after 24 months of ibrutinib treatment. The receptor was isolated from a human donor with chronic lymphocytic leukemia. The chain joins TRBV7-2 to TRBJ2-2; tentative D call: TRBD1 (7 bases). This CDR3 reads CASRRGPAGTGELFF. The CDR3, as DNA: TGTGCCAGCAGAAGGGGGCCAGCGGGTACCGGGGAGCTGTTTTTT.